This T cell receptor beta chain was observed in a study of blood T cell repertoires in COVID-19. For the study at large: Some COVID-19 samples were acute and others convalescent; all came from the United States, Italy and Spain.

The CDR3 is 14 residues long. Authors' processing steps: Reference gene primer amplification in the assay estimated nucleated cell counts. TCRdb's copy holds only in-frame clones and misses some; the assay was immunoSEQ multiplex PCR. V, J and clone size are those of that table, while D and trimming were read from the DNA. Of more than 95,000 clones in the sample, more than 70% were seen once. The sequencing sample was made of peripheral blood. The receptor was isolated from a woman of 80 years or more in a cohort sampled during active COVID-19. The V call is TRBV21-1, the J call TRBJ1-2; TRBD1 was called by the table and not checked on the DNA. TRBV21-1 is flagged as a pseudogene. CDR3 sequence: CASSKSSANYGYTF. The DNA for the CDR3 is TGTGCCAGCAGCAAGTCCAGTGCTAACTATGGCTACACCTTC.